The 29 T cell receptor beta chains given below trace back to one sample, sequenced in a study of T cells expressing NK-cell markers. TCRdb derives one entry per CDR3 protein from the 5' RACE reads, leaving out DNA. This repertoire includes about 300,000 distinct CDR3 sequences. The sample comprised blood T cells: a sorted CD56 or NKG2C T cell subset, CD4+ or CD8+ T cells, or bulk PBMC T cells (not recorded which). These receptors all come from a woman aged 18 to 75 in good health.

This chain connects TRBV4-1 to TRBJ2-2. Germline V gene data show CDR1 as MGHRA and CDR2 as YSYEKL. This CDR3 spans 14 amino acids. The CDR3 loop reads CASRRPGGTGELFF.

Here the CDR3 reads CATSRDNMRQLTGELFF. The chain has TRBV15 and TRBJ2-2; TCRdb picks TRBD1, but there is no DNA to check that call. CDR1 is LNHNV, CDR2 YYDKDF, per germline (reference sequence). CDR3 length: 17 amino acids.

The chain carries TRBV30 and TRBJ2-2; TCRdb proposes TRBD1, but this gene call is untestable without DNA. The CDR3 contains 15 residues. The germline V gene encodes CDR1 GTSNPN and CDR2 SVGIG (reference sequence). The CDR3 loop is CAWDPDRAVTGELFF.

The V and J genes are TRBV3-1 and TRBJ2-2; TCRdb's assignment of TRBD1 cannot be checked, as there is no DNA. The CDR3 has 15 amino acids. Germline loops: CDR1 LGHDT, CDR2 YNNKEL (reference sequence). CDR3: CASSQRDRGTGELFF.

This chain links TRBV20-1 with TRBJ2-5; TCRdb picks TRBD1, but there is no DNA to check that call. The length of the CDR3 is 16 residues. The V gene's germline CDR1 is DFQATT and CDR2 SNEGSKA (reference sequence). CDR3: CSASNLAGDLKETQYF.

This sequence joins TRBV6-6 and TRBJ1-5. Germline V gene sequence: CDR1 MNHNY, CDR2 SVGAGI (reference sequence). CDR3 length equals 11 residues. The CDR3 sequence: CASGETQPQHF.

The V gene is TRBV12-3 or TRBV12-4, the J gene TRBJ2-1; TCRdb's D gene call, TRBD2, goes unchecked for lack of DNA. This CDR3 region has 15 residues. CDR3 protein: CASRFTGTSKNEQFF.

J is TRBJ2-1 and V is TRBV29-1; TCRdb's D call, TRBD2, is unchecked because there is no DNA. CDR1 is SQVTM and CDR2 is ANQGSEA in the germline V gene. This CDR3 has 15 residues. The CDR3 region is CSVEEAGPSYNEQFF.

V and J are TRBV28 and TRBJ2-5; absent DNA, TCRdb's TRBD2 call cannot be checked. Germline CDR1 MDHEN, CDR2 SYDVKM. The CDR3 covers 13 residues. CDR3 loop: CASTQPGGETQYF.

The rearrangement joins TRBV27 to TRBJ1-2. Germline CDR1 MNHEY, CDR2 SMNVEV (reference sequence). The CDR3 is made up of 13 amino acids. The CDR3 sequence: CASSSYTDYGYTF.

The rearrangement joins TRBV7-2 to TRBJ2-1; absent DNA, TCRdb's TRBD1 call cannot be checked. CDR3 size: 13 residues. Germline lookup yields CDR1 SGHTA and CDR2 FQGNSA. CDR3 protein: CASSQQGWNEQFF. Looking up the rest from reference TRBV7-2 and TRBJ2-1 gives the full variable domain: GAGVSQSPSNKVTEKGKDVELRCDPISGHTALYWYRQSLGQGLEFLIYFQGNSAPDKSGLPSDRFSAERTGGSVSTLTIQRTQQEDSAVYLCASSQQGWNEQFFGPGTRLTVL.

The V gene is TRBV6-2 or TRBV6-3, the J gene TRBJ2-3; TCRdb's D call of TRBD1 is untestable without DNA. Germline V gene data show CDR1 as MNHEY and CDR2 as SVGEGT. The CDR3 covers 14 residues. The CDR3 loop reads CASKRRQTTDTQYF.

The chain is built from TRBV7-2 and TRBJ1-1; TCRdb reports TRBD1, a call that lacks DNA to check it against. The germline V gene has CDR1 SGHTA and CDR2 FQGNSA. The CDR3 has 15 residues. This CDR3 reads CASSWDAEGNTEAFF.

The V call is TRBV5-1, the J call TRBJ2-6; TCRdb names TRBD1, which stays unverified in the absence of DNA. The V gene's germline CDR1 is SGHRS and CDR2 YFSETQ. The CDR3 covers 15 residues. CDR3 loop: CASSSGQSGANVLTF.

The chain carries TRBV18 and TRBJ2-1; without DNA, the TCRdb call of TRBD2 cannot be checked. Looked up from germline, CDR1 is KGHSH and CDR2 is LQKENI. This CDR3 contains 16 residues. CDR3: CASSPPSPPAYNEQFF.

The chain employs TRBV14 and TRBJ2-1; the TCRdb D gene call, TRBD1, has no DNA to confirm it. The CDR3 length is 13 residues. CDR1 is SGHDN and CDR2 is FVKESK in the germline V gene. CDR3 loop: CASSQTSTRGEFF.

The chain recombines TRBV2 with TRBJ2-2; TCRdb's D gene call, TRBD1, goes unchecked for lack of DNA. There are 14 residues in the CDR3. CDR1 SNHLY and CDR2 FYNNEI come from the germline V gene. CDR3 amino acids: CASRSGVVTGELFF. The variable domain in full, completed from reference TRBV2 and TRBJ2-2, reads EPEVTQTPSHQVTQMGQEVILRCVPISNHLYFYWYRQILGQKVEFLVSFYNNEISEKSEIFDDQFSVERPDGSNFTLKIRSTKLEDSAMYFCASRSGVVTGELFFGEGSRLTVL.

The CDR3 reads CASSPKAGFVETQYF. The rearrangement joins TRBV18 to TRBJ2-5; TCRdb calls TRBD2, which cannot be checked without DNA. The CDR3 has 15 amino acids. Germline V lookup: CDR1 KGHSH, CDR2 LQKENI.

The chain links TRBV20-1 to TRBJ2-1; without DNA, the TCRdb call of TRBD1 cannot be checked. The CDR3 has 12 residues. Germline V gene sequence: CDR1 DFQATT, CDR2 SNEGSKA (reference sequence). The CDR3 region is CSARQVAREQFF.

The chain uses TRBV7-7 and TRBJ2-1; as DNA is missing, the TRBD2 call by TCRdb cannot be tested. CDR3 size: 16 residues. Germline V gives CDR1 SSHAT, CDR2 FNYEAQ (reference sequence). Here the CDR3 reads CASSSGTSGSIAEQFF.

V is TRBV7-2 and J is TRBJ1-1. CDR3 length equals 13 residues. The germline gives CDR1 SGHTA, CDR2 FQGNSA. CDR3: CASTQSTNTEAFF.

The CDR3 region is CATRGADGYTF. The V call is TRBV6-1, the J call TRBJ1-2; TCRdb outputs TRBD1, but without DNA this stays unchecked. The germline CDR1 and CDR2 sequences are MNHNS and SASEGT. The CDR3 totals 11 residues.

The chain combines TRBV7-3 with TRBJ2-3; as DNA is missing, the TRBD1 call by TCRdb cannot be tested. CDR1 and CDR2 (germline): SGHTA, FQGTGA. The CDR3 totals 14 residues. The CDR3 loop reads CASSRGGGTDTQYF.

This rearrangement joins TRBV7-2 to TRBJ2-3; TCRdb selects TRBD2, and the lack of DNA leaves this call unchecked. Germline lookup yields CDR1 SGHTA and CDR2 FQGNSA. The CDR3 consists of 13 residues. CDR3 amino acids: CANPGRPLGTQYF.

The rearrangement joins TRBV15 to TRBJ2-3. CDR1 and CDR2 (germline): LNHNV, YYDKDF (reference sequence). CDR3 size: 13 residues. The CDR3 sequence: CATSGVITDTQYF.

The V and J genes are TRBV29-1 and TRBJ2-2; TCRdb's D gene call, TRBD1, goes unchecked for lack of DNA. The CDR3 is 14 amino acids. Germline lookup yields CDR1 SQVTM and CDR2 ANQGSEA. Here the CDR3 reads CSVGGQGSTGELFF.

The genes are TRBV20-1 and TRBJ1-5; the TCRdb D gene call, TRBD1, has no DNA to confirm it. The CDR3 is 15 residues long. Per the germline V gene, CDR1 is DFQATT and CDR2 is SNEGSKA (reference sequence). This chain's CDR3 is CSARDHRSSNQPQHF.

V gene TRBV4-3 combines with J gene TRBJ1-1; the D gene TCRdb calls, TRBD1, cannot be checked with no DNA. CDR1 and CDR2 from the germline V gene are LGHNA and YSLEER. The CDR3 is 15 residues long. CDR3: CASSQETGMNTEAFF.

The chain is built from TRBV20-1 and TRBJ1-6; the TCRdb call, TRBD1, lacks DNA for checking. Germline V CDR1 and CDR2: DFQATT, SNEGSKA (reference sequence). The CDR3 has 16 residues. The CDR3 sequence is CSAREMGQTDNSPLHF.